The 2 T cell receptor beta chains listed next were all sequenced from one sample in a study of blood T cell repertoires in COVID-19. Sequencing used immunoSEQ multiplex PCR; TCRdb keeps in-frame clones, though not all of them. The profile shows about 170,000 clones, roughly 93% of them singletons. The sequenced material came from peripheral blood. Source of these receptors: a woman aged 50 to 60 with acute or convalescent COVID-19.

The rearrangement joins TRBV10-3 to TRBJ2-3, with a weak D call TRBD2 (6 bases). Germline CDR1 is ENHRY and CDR2 is SYGVKD. The CDR3 is 14 residues long. V lost 6 bases and J lost 2, with 12 bases in between. The CDR3 protein is CAIRDSGPTDTQYF. The CDR3 region has the DNA TGTGCCATCAGGGATAGCGGTCCCACAGATACGCAGTATTTT.

The CDR3 region is CASTYSPREEQYF. Here the CDR3 DNA reads TGTGCCAGCACCTATTCTCCACGGGAGGAGCAGTACTTC. The chain links TRBV28 to TRBJ2-7; TRBD2 might be the D (6 bases). Between the trimmed V and J ends, which lost 7 bases and 7 bases, there was a span of 17 bases. CDR1 and CDR2 (germline): MDHEN, SYDVKM. This CDR3 region has 13 residues. Filled out from reference TRBV28 and TRBJ2-7, the complete variable domain reads DVKVTQSSRYLVKRTGEKVFLECVQDMDHENMFWYRQDPGLGLRLIYFSYDVKMKEKGDIPEGYSVSREKKERFSLILESASTNQTSMYLCASTYSPREEQYFGPGTRLTVT.